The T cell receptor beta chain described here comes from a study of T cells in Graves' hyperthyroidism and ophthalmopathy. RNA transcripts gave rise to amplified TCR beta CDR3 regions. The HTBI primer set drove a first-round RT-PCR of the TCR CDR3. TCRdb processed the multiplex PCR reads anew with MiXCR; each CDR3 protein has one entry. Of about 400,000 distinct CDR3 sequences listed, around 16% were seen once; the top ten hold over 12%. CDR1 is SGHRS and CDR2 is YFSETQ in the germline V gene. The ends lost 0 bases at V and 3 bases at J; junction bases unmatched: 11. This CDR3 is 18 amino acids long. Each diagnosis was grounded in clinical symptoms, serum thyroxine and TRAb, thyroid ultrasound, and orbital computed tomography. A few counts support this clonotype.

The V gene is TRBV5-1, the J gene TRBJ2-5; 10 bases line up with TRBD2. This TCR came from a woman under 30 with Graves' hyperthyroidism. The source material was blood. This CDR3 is CASSLGTAGGTSKETQYF. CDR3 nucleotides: TGCGCCAGCAGCTTGGGTACAGCGGGAGGGACCTCGAAAGAGACCCAGTACTTC.